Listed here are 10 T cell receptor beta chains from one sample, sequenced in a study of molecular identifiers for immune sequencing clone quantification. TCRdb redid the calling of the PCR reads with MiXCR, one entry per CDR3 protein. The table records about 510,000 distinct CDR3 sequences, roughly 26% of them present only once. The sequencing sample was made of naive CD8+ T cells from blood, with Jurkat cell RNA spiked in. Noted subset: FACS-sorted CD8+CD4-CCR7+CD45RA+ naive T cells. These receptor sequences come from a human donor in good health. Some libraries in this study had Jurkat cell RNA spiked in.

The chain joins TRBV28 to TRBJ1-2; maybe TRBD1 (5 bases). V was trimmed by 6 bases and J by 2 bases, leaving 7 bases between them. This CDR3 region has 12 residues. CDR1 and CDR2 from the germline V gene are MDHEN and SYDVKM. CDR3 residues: CASRRGNYGYTF. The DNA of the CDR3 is TGTGCCAGCAGAAGGGGAAACTATGGCTACACCTTC.

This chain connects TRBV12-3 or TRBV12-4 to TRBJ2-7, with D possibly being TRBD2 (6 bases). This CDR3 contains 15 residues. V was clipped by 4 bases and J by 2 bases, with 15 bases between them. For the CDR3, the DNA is TGTGCCAGCAGTTCTCAACTAGCACCGACCTACGAGCAGTACTTC. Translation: CASSSQLAPTYEQYF.

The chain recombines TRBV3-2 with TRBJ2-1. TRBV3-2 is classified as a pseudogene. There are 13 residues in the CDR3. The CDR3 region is CASSQALNNEQFF. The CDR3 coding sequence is TGTGCCAGCAGCCAAGCTCTGAACAATGAGCAGTTCTTC.

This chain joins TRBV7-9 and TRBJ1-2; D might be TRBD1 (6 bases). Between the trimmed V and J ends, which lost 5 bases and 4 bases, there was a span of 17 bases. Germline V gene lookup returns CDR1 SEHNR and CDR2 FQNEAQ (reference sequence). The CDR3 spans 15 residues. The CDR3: CASSRQAGIGYGYTF. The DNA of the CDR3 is TGTGCCAGCAGCCGACAGGCGGGTATTGGCTATGGCTACACCTTC. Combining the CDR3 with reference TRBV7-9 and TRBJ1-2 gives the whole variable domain DTGVSQNPRHKITKRGQNVTFRCDPISEHNRLYWYRQTLGQGPEFLTYFQNEAQLEKSRLLSDRFSAERPKGSFSTLEIQRTEQGDSAMYLCASSRQAGIGYGYTFGSGTRLTVV.

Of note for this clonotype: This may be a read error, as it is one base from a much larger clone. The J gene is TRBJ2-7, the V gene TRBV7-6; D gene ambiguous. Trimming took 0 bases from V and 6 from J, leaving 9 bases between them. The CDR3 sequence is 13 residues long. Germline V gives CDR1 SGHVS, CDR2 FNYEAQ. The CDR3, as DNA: TGTGCCAGCAGCTTAGCTGGGCCCGGCGAGCAGTACTTC. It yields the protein CASSLAGPGEQYF.

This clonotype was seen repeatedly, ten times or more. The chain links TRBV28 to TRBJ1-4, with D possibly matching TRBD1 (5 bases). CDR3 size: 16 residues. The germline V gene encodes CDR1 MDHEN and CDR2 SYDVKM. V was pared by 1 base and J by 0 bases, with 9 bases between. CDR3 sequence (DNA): TGTGCCAGCAGTTTATATCAGGGCGCAACTAATGAAAAACTGTTTTTT. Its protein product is CASSLYQGATNEKLFF.

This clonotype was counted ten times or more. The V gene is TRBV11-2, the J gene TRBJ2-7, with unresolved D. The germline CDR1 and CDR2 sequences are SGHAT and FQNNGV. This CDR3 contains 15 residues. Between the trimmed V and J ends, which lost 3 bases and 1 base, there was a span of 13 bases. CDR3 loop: CASSFETAPSYEQYF. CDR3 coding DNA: TGTGCCAGCAGCTTCGAGACGGCGCCGTCCTACGAGCAGTACTTC.

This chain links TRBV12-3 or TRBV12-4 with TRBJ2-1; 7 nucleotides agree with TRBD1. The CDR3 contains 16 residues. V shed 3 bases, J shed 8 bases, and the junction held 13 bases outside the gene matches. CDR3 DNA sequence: TGTGCCAGCAGTTTGTCCTCGACAGGGCGGTCGGATGAGCAGTTCTTC. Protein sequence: CASSLSSTGRSDEQFF.

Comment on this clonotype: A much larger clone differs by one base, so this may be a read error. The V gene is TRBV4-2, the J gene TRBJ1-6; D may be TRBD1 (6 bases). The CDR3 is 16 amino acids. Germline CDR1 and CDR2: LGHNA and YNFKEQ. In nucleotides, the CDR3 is TGTGCCCGCAGCCATACAGTACAGGGAACGGATTCACCCCTCCACTTT. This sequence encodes CARSHTVQGTDSPLHF.

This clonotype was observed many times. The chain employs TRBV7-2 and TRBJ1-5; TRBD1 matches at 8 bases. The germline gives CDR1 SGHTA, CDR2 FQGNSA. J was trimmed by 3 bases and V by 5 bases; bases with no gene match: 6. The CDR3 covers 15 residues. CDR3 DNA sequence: TGTGCCAGCAGCCCTGGACAGGGAATCAATCAGCCCCAGCATTTT. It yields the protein CASSPGQGINQPQHF. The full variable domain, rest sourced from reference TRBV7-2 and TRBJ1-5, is GAGVSQSPSNKVTEKGKDVELRCDPISGHTALYWYRQSLGQGLEFLIYFQGNSAPDKSGLPSDRFSAERTGGSVSTLTIQRTQQEDSAVYLCASSPGQGINQPQHFGDGTRLSIL.